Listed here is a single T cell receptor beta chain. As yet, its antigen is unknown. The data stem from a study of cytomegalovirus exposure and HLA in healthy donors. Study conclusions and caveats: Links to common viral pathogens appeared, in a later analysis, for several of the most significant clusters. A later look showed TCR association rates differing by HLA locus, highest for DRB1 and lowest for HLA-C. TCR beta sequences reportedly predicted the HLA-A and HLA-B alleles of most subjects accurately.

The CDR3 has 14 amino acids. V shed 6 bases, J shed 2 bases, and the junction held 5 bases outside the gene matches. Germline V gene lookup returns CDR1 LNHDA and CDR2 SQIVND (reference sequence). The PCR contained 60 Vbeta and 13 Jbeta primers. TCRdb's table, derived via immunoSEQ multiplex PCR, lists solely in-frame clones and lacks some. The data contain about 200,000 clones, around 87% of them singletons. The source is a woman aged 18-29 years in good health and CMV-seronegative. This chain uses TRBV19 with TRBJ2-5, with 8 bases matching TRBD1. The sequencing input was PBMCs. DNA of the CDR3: TGTGCCAGTAGGAGACGGACAGGGCAAGAGACCCAGTACTTC. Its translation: CASRRRTGQETQYF.